A selection of T cell receptor beta chains follows, all from one sample in a study of blood T cell repertoires in COVID-19. The repertoire was sequenced with immunoSEQ multiplex PCR; TCRdb's copy has only in-frame clones and lacks some. The top ten hold less than 9% of the sample, which has under 20,000 clones, around 80% seen once. The specimen sequenced was peripheral blood. The receptors come from a man in his sixties with acute or convalescent COVID-19. CDR3s include the opening cysteine and the closing phenylalanine or tryptophan. A D gene is named only where the DNA matches it firmly. Clone size appears in some rows only: once, few, many, or a class for an expanded clone.

V: TRBV11-3
D: .
J: TRBJ1-1
size: medium-sized
DNA: TGTGCCAGCAGCTTAGGTCTACAGGTTTTGAACACTGAAGCTTTCTTT
CDR3: CASSLGLQVLNTEAFF

V: TRBV5-5
D: .
J: TRBJ1-5
size: .
DNA: TGTGCCAGCAGCTTACAGGGTTCCGGGGTTCAGCCCCAGCATTTT
CDR3: CASSLQGSGVQPQHF

V: TRBV19
D: .
J: TRBJ2-2
size: once
DNA: TGTGCCAGTAGTATAGATCACTTTGGAGGGCTGTTTTTT
CDR3: CASSIDHFGGLFF

V: TRBV6-1
D: TRBD1
J: TRBJ1-2
size: once
DNA: TGTGCCAGCAGTGAGGACAGGGGCTATGGCTACACCTTC
CDR3: CASSEDRGYGYTF

V: TRBV7-2
D: TRBD1
J: TRBJ1-2
size: .
DNA: TGTGCCAGCAGCTGGGGCAGGGGGGACTATGGCTACACCTTC
CDR3: CASSWGRGDYGYTF

V: TRBV19
D: TRBD1
J: TRBJ1-3
size: .
DNA: TGTGCCAGTAGTTCGGTGACAGGGGAAACTGGAAACACCATATATTTT
CDR3: CASSSVTGETGNTIYF

V: TRBV14
D: .
J: TRBJ1-3
size: .
DNA: TGTGCCAGCAGCCATCGCAGGTTCTCTGGAAACACCATATATTTT
CDR3: CASSHRRFSGNTIYF

V: TRBV19
D: .
J: TRBJ2-6
size: once
DNA: TGTGCCAGTAGTCCCCTCCGGGTGATGGAGGCCAACGTCCTGACTTTC
CDR3: CASSPLRVMEANVLTF

V: TRBV4-1
D: .
J: TRBJ2-2
size: .
DNA: TGCGCCAGCAGCCAAGCGGCGGCCTACACCGGGGAGCTGTTTTTT
CDR3: CASSQAAAYTGELFF

V: TRBV18
D: TRBD1
J: TRBJ1-1
size: .
DNA: TGTGCCAGCTCACCATTAAGTATTACCGGGACAGGGGGAACCCCTGTTGTGAGCACTGAAGCTTTCTTT
CDR3: CASSPLSITGTGGTPVVSTEAFF

V: TRBV12-3/TRBV12-4
D: .
J: TRBJ2-5
size: .
DNA: TGTGCCAGCAGTCCCTCCGGGGAGACCCAGTACTTC
CDR3: CASSPSGETQYF

V: TRBV12-5
D: TRBD2
J: TRBJ2-2
size: .
DNA: TGTGCTAGTGGTGCGGGACTAGCGGTCTGGAACACCGGGGAGCTGTTTTTT
CDR3: CASGAGLAVWNTGELFF

V: TRBV30
D: .
J: TRBJ1-1
size: .
DNA: TGTGCCTTCTCCGGAGGGGCGAGGTACACTGAAGCTTTCTTT
CDR3: CAFSGGARYTEAFF

V: TRBV4-2
D: .
J: TRBJ1-5
size: .
DNA: TGTGCCAGCAGCCAAGAACCGGCCGACTATCAGCCCCAGCATTTT
CDR3: CASSQEPADYQPQHF

V: TRBV4-2
D: TRBD1
J: TRBJ1-1
size: .
DNA: TGTGCCAGCAGCCAAGAGGCAGGACAGGTCAACACTGAAGCTTTCTTT
CDR3: CASSQEAGQVNTEAFF

V: TRBV5-1
D: TRBD1
J: TRBJ1-2
size: .
DNA: TGCGCCAGCAGCGCAACTCCGGGACAGAAGGTTTATGGCTACACCTTC
CDR3: CASSATPGQKVYGYTF

V: TRBV18
D: TRBD2
J: TRBJ2-3
size: .
DNA: TGTGCCAGCTCACCTAGCGGGGCAGATACGCAGTATTTT
CDR3: CASSPSGADTQYF

V: TRBV7-9
D: .
J: TRBJ2-5
size: .
DNA: TGTGCCAGCAGCTTACAGATTCAAGAGACCCAGTACTTC
CDR3: CASSLQIQETQYF

V: TRBV14
D: .
J: TRBJ1-3
size: .
DNA: TGTGCCAGCAGCCTACAGTTTGCTGGAAACACCATATATTTT
CDR3: CASSLQFAGNTIYF

V: TRBV20-1
D: TRBD1
J: TRBJ1-5
size: few
DNA: TGCAGTGCTAGTAACAGGGGTAACAATCAGCCCCAGCATTTT
CDR3: CSASNRGNNQPQHF

V: TRBV7-9
D: .
J: TRBJ2-7
size: .
DNA: TGTGCCAGCAGCTGGGCCAGGGACGAGCAGTACTTC
CDR3: CASSWARDEQYF

V: TRBV19
D: TRBD1
J: TRBJ1-2
size: few
DNA: TGTGCCAGTAGTGGTACAGGGGCCGACTATGGCTACACCTTC
CDR3: CASSGTGADYGYTF